Listed below are T cell receptor beta chains from one sample, sequenced in a study of T-cell memory formation after mild COVID-19. TCRdb used MiXCR to reprocess the 5' RACE reads, holding one entry per CDR3 protein. Of nearly 250,000 distinct CDR3 sequences in the sample, less than 20% were seen once. The sequencing sample was made of PBMCs or a T cell subset sorted from them (not recorded which). These receptors came from an adult woman who had mild COVID-19 (a few samples of this study predate the infection). Cell type and time point are not known. Each CDR3 is given with its conserved first and last residue.

j_call v_call cdr3_aa
TRBJ2-3 TRBV29-1 CSVDWGADTQYF
TRBJ1-1 TRBV7-3 CASSSQGGIAEAFF
TRBJ2-1 TRBV6-5 CASSNGLAGRWEQFF
TRBJ1-2 TRBV18 CASSPSQDGYTF
TRBJ2-3 TRBV12-3/TRBV12-4 CATGPSGDTQYF
TRBJ1-5 TRBV7-2 CASSLRTGPNQPQHF
TRBJ1-1 TRBV5-1 CASSRKENTEAFF
TRBJ2-3 TRBV4-1 CASSQDQRGGRTGTQYF
TRBJ1-3 TRBV21-1 CASMTGRCSGNTIYF
TRBJ2-7 TRBV4-2 CASSQDQWGTSGPPEQYF
TRBJ2-7 TRBV6-5 CASTSVVPYEQYF
TRBJ2-3 TRBV19 CATLPRGRTDTQYF
TRBJ1-2 TRBV30 CAWDWGSDYTF
TRBJ2-3 TRBV20-1 CSARKAGDTDTQYF
TRBJ2-2 TRBV18 CASSPVANTGELFF
TRBJ2-1 TRBV18 CASSPRPTVSDNEQFF
TRBJ2-5 TRBV20-1 CSASLGAQYF
TRBJ1-1 TRBV3-1 CASSQASFGAFF
TRBJ2-5 TRBV7-2 CASSLGGVVETQYF
TRBJ2-3 TRBV9 CASNRRTDTQYF
TRBJ2-5 TRBV7-2 CASSLNAGQETQYF
TRBJ2-1 TRBV29-1 CSVVSQGHEQFF